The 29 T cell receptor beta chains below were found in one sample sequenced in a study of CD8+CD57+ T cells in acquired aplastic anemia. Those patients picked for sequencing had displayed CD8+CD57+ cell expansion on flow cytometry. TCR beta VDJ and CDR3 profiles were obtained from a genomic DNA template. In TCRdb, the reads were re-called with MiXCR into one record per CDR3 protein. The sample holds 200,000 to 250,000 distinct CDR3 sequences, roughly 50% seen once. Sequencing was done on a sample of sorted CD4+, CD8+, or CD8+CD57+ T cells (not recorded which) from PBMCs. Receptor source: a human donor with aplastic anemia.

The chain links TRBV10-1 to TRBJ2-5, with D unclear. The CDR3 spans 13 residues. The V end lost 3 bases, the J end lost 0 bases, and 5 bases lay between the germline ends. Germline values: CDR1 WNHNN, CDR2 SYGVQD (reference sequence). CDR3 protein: CASSDQYQETQYF. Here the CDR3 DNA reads TGCGCCAGCAGTGACCAGTACCAAGAGACCCAGTACTTC.

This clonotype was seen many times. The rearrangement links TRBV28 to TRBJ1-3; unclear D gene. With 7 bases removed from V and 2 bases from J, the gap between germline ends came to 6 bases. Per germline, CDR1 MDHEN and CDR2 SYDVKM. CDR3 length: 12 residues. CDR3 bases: TGTGCCAGCAATAGCCCTGGAAACACCATATATTTT. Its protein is CASNSPGNTIYF.

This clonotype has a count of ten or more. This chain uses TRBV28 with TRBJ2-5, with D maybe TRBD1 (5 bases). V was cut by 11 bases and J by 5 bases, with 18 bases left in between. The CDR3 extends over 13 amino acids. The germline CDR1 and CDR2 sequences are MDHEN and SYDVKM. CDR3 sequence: CAGRAESGETQYF. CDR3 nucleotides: TGTGCCGGCCGGGCGGAATCAGGGGAGACCCAGTACTTC.

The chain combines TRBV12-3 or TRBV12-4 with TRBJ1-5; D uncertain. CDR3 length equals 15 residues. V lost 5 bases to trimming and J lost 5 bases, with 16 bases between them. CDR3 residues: CASSVFGAVDQPQHF. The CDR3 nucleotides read TGTGCCAGCAGTGTATTTGGAGCCGTCGATCAGCCCCAGCATTTT.

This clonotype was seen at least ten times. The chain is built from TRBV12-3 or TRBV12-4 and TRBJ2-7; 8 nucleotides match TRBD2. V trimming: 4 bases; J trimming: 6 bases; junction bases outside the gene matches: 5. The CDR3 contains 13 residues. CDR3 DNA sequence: TGTGCCAGCAGTTATCGGGAGGGTCTCGAGCAGTACTTC. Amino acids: CASSYREGLEQYF.

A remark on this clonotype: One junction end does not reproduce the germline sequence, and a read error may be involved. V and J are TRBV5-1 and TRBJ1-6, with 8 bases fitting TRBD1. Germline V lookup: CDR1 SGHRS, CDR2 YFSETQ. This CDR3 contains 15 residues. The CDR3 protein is CAGSSGDRPYSPLHF. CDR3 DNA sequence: TGCGCCGGCAGCTCGGGGGACAGGCCGTATTCACCCCTCCACTTT.

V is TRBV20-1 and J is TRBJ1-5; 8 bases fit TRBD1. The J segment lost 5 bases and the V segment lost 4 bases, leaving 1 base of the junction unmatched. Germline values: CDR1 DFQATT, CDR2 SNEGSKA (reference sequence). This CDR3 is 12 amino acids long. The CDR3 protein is CSATDRDQPQHF. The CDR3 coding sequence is TGCAGTGCTACGGACAGGGATCAGCCCCAGCATTTT.

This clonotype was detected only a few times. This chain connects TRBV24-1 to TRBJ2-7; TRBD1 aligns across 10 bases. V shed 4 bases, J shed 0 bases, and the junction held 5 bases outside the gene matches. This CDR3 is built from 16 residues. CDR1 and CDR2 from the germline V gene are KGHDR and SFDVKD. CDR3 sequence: CATSETGTGASYEQYF. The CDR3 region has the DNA TGTGCCACCAGTGAGACCGGGACAGGGGCCTCCTACGAGCAGTACTTC.

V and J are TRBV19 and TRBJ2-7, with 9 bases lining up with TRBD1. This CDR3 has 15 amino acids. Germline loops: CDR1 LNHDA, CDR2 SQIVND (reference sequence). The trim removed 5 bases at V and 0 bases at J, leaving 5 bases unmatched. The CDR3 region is CASSSGQGSSYEQYF. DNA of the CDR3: TGTGCCAGTAGTTCCGGACAGGGGAGCTCCTACGAGCAGTACTTC.

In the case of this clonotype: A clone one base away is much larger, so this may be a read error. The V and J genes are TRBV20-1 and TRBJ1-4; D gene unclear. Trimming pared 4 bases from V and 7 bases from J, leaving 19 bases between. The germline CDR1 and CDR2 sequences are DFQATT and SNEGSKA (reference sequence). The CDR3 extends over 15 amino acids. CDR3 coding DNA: TGCAGTGCTACAATCTCAAGCGGGGTCGGTGAAAAACTGTTTTTT. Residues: CSATISSGVGEKLFF.

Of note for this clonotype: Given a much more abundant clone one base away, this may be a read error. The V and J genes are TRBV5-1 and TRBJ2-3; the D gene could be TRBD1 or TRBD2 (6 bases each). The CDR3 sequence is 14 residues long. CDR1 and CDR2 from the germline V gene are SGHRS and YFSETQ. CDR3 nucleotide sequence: TGCGTCAGCAGCTTGGGGGGCCTTACAGATACGCAGTATTTT. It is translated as CVSSLGGLTDTQYF.

The CDR3 DNA follows: TGCAGTGGTAGGGGCTCCCCGGTAACTGAAGCTTTCTTT. Encoded protein: CSGRGSPVTEAFF. This chain links TRBV20-1 with TRBJ1-1; D might be TRBD1 (5 bases). The V gene's germline CDR1 is DFQATT and CDR2 SNEGSKA (reference sequence). Trimming stripped 7 bases from V and 5 bases from J, with 17 bases between. The CDR3 covers 13 residues.

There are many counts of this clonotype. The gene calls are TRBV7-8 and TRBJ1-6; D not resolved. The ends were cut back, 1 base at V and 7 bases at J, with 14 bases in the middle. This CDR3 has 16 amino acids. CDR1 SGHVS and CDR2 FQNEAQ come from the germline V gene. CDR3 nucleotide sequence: TGTGCCAGCAGCTTAGAATGGGCAGCGCCCAATTCACCCCTCCACTTT. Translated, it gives CASSLEWAAPNSPLHF.

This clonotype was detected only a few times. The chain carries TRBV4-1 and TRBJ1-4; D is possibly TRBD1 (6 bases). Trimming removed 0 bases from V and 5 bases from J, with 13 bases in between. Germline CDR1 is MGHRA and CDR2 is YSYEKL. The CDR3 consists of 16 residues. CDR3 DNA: TGCGCCAGCAGCCAAGATAAACAGGGAGTCAATGAAAAACTGTTTTTT. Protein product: CASSQDKQGVNEKLFF.

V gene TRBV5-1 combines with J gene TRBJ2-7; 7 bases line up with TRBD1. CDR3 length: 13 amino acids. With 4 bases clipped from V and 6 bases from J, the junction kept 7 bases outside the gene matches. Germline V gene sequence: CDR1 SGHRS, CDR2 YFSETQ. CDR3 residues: CASSQYGTAEQYF. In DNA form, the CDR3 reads TGCGCCAGCAGCCAGTACGGGACAGCCGAGCAGTACTTC.

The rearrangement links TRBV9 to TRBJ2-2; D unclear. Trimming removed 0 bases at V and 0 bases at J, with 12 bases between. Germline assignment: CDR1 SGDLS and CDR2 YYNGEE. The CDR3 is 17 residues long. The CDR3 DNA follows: TGTGCCAGCAGCGTAGGTTTAGGGCAGGCGAACACCGGGGAGCTGTTTTTT. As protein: CASSVGLGQANTGELFF.

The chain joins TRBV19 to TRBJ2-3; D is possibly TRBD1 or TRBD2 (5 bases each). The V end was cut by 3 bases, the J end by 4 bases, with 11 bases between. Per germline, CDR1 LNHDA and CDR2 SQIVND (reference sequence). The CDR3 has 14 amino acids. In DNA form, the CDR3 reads TGTGCCAGTAGTATTATAAGAGGGGCAGATACGCAGTATTTT. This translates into CASSIIRGADTQYF. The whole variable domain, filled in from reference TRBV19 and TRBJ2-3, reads DGGITQSPKYLFRKEGQNVTLSCEQNLNHDAMYWYRQDPGQGLRLIYYSQIVNDFQKGDIAEGYSVSREKKESFPLTVTSAQKNPTAFYLCASSIIRGADTQYFGPGTRLTVL.

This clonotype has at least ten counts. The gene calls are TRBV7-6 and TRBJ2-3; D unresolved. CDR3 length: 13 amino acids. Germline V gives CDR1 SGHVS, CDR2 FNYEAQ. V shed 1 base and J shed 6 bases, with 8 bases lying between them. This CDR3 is CASSLGAADTQYF. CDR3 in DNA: TGTGCCAGCAGCTTAGGGGCTGCGGATACGCAGTATTTT.

CDR3 nucleotide sequence: TGCAGCGTTGAAGTAGGACAGGGGTACGAGCAGTACTTC. This translates into CSVEVGQGYEQYF. V is TRBV29-1 and J is TRBJ2-7; TRBD1 matches at 9 bases. The CDR3 runs 13 residues. V was pared by 1 base and J by 4 bases, with 2 bases of the junction left unmatched. Germline CDR1 and CDR2: SQVTM and ANQGSEA.

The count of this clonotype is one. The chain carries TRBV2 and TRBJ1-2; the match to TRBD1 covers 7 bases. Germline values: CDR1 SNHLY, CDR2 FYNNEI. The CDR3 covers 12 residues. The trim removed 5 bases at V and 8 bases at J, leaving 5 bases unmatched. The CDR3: CASSFQTGGYTF. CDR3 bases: TGTGCCAGCAGTTTCCAGACAGGGGGCTACACCTTC.

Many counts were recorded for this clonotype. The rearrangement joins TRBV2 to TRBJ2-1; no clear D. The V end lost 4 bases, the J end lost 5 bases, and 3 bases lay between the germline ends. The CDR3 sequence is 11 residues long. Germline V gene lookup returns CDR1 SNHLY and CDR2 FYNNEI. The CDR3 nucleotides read TGTGCCAGCAGTGCCGACAATGAGCAGTTCTTC. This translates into CASSADNEQFF.

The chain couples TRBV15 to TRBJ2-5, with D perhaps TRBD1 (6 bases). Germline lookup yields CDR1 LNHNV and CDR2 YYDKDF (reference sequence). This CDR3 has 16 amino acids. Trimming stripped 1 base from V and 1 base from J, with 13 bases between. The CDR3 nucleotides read TGTGCCACCAGCAGAGTGGCAGGGGCCCTCCAAGAGACCCAGTACTTC. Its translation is CATSRVAGALQETQYF.

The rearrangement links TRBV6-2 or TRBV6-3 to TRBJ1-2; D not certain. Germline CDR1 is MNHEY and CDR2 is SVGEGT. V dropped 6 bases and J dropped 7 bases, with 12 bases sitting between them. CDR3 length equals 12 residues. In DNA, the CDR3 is TGTGCCAGCAGGGACGGACGTCTTGGCTACACCTTC. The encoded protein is CASRDGRLGYTF.

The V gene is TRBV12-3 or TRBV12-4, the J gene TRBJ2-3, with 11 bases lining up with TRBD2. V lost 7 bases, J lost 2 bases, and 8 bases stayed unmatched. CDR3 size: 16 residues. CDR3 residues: CASISGLAGLTDTQYF. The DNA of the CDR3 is TGTGCCAGCATCTCCGGACTAGCGGGCCTCACAGATACGCAGTATTTT.

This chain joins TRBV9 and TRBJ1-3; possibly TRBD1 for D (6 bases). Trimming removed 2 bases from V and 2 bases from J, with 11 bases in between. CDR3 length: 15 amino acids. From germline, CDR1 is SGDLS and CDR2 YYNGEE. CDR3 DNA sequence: TGTGCCAGCAGCGTGGGGGGCCGGACTGGAAACACCATATATTTT. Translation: CASSVGGRTGNTIYF.

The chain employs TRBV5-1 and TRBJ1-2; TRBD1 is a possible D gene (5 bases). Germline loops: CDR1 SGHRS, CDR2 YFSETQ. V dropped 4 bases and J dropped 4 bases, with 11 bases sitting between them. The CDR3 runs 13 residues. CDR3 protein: CASSQYGTYGYTF. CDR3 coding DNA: TGCGCCAGCAGCCAGTACGGGACCTATGGCTACACCTTC.

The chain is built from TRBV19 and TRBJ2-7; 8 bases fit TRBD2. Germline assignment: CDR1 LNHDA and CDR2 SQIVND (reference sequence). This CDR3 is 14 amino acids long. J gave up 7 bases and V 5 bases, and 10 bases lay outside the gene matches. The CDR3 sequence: CASSSSRRGEEQYF. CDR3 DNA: TGTGCCAGTAGTTCATCCCGGCGGGGGGAAGAGCAGTACTTC.

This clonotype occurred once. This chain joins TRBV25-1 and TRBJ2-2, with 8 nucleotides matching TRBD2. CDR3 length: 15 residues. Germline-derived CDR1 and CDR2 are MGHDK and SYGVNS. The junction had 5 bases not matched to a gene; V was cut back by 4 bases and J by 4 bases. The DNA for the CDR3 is TGTGCCAGCAGTGCCCTAGCGGGCCGCACCGGGGAGCTGTTTTTT. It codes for CASSALAGRTGELFF. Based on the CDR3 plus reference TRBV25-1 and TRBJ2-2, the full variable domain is EADIYQTPRYLVIGTGKKITLECSQTMGHDKMYWYQQDPGMELHLIHYSYGVNSTEKGDLSSESTVSRIRTEHFPLTLESARPSHTSQYLCASSALAGRTGELFFGEGSRLTVL.

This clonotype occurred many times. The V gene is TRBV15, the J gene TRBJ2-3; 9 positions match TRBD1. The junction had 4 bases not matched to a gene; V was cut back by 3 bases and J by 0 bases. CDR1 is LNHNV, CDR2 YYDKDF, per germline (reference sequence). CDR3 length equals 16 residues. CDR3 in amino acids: CATSRETGGSTDTQYF. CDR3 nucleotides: TGTGCCACCAGCAGGGAGACAGGGGGAAGCACAGATACGCAGTATTTT.